The 31 T cell receptor beta chains presented below share a single source sample, sequenced in a study of CD8+ T cells in alopecia areata. Isolated RNA was reverse transcribed into cDNA used as the sequencing template. Using immunoSEQ multiplex PCR, the repertoire was profiled, and TCRdb retains in-frame clones only, with some absent. The sample shows 150,000 or so clones, around 54% of them seen only once. The specimen was CD4+ T cells sorted from blood. The receptors shown here come from a human donor in good health.

The chain combines TRBV28 with TRBJ2-7; D might be TRBD2 (5 bases). The CDR3 contains 14 residues. Germline V gives CDR1 MDHEN, CDR2 SYDVKM. The V and J ends lost 6 bases and 3 bases respectively, with 15 bases between them. The CDR3 sequence is CASRTPTEVYEQYF. In nucleotides, the CDR3 is TGTGCCAGCAGAACCCCGACGGAGGTCTACGAGCAGTACTTC.

The chain is built from TRBV29-1 and TRBJ1-1, with TRBD1 as a possible D gene (6 bases). This CDR3 region has 14 residues. The V gene's germline CDR1 is SQVTM and CDR2 ANQGSEA. V lost 5 bases and J 1 base, leaving 14 bases between the germline ends. The CDR3 DNA reads TGCAGCGTTTTGCCACAGGGTCAGAACACTGAAGCTTTCTTT. Residues: CSVLPQGQNTEAFF.

This sequence joins TRBV30 and TRBJ1-5, with D possibly being TRBD1 (5 bases). The length of the CDR3 is 13 residues. V was shortened by 2 bases and J by 6 bases, with 11 bases between the two germline ends. From germline, CDR1 is GTSNPN and CDR2 SVGIG (reference sequence). CDR3 residues: CAWSHKGIQPQHF. The CDR3 DNA reads TGTGCCTGGAGTCATAAGGGGATTCAGCCCCAGCATTTT.

The V call is TRBV29-1, the J call TRBJ2-3, with D unresolved. The germline CDR1 and CDR2 sequences are SQVTM and ANQGSEA. CDR3 length: 12 residues. Trimming took 2 bases from V and 4 from J, leaving 7 bases between them. The CDR3 loop is CSVERLSDTQYF. DNA of the CDR3: TGCAGCGTTGAACGGCTCTCAGATACGCAGTATTTT.

The chain employs TRBV5-1 and TRBJ2-1, with TRBD2 matching 10 bases. With 0 bases clipped from V and 0 bases from J, the junction kept 3 bases outside the gene matches. CDR3 length: 17 residues. Germline CDR1 is SGHRS and CDR2 is YFSETQ. The DNA for the CDR3 is TGCGCCAGCAGCTTGGGGCCTAGCGGGGGCTCCTACAATGAGCAGTTCTTC. Its translation is CASSLGPSGGSYNEQFF.

The chain carries TRBV18 and TRBJ2-5; 7 nucleotides match TRBD2. The CDR3 extends over 15 amino acids. CDR1 is KGHSH, CDR2 LQKENI, per germline. The V segment lost 3 bases and the J segment 2 bases; nucleotides outside the gene matches: 6. Here the CDR3 DNA reads TGTGCCAGCTCACCTCTGACTAGCTCACAAGAGACCCAGTACTTC. Its translation is CASSPLTSSQETQYF.

To note about this clone: Other DNA sequences in the same sample also yield this CDR3. The gene calls are TRBV7-9 and TRBJ2-6; D gene uncertain. The CDR3 runs 14 residues. Per the germline V gene, CDR1 is SEHNR and CDR2 is FQNEAQ (reference sequence). Trimming removed 0 bases at V and 4 bases at J, with 4 bases between. CDR3 in amino acids: CASSLASGANVLTF. CDR3 coding DNA: TGTGCCAGCAGCTTAGCTTCGGGGGCCAACGTCCTGACTTTC.

The chain combines TRBV4-1 with TRBJ2-3; the D is unclear. CDR1 is MGHRA and CDR2 is YSYEKL in the germline V gene. Trimming pared 2 bases from V and 8 bases from J, leaving 20 bases between. There are 16 residues in the CDR3. The DNA for the CDR3 is TGCGCCAGCAGCCAAATGATCTTGGCTAGGTCCCCTACGCAGTATTTT. Translating it yields CASSQMILARSPTQYF.

The chain uses TRBV29-1 and TRBJ2-3; perhaps TRBD1 as D (6 bases). Trimming cost V 7 bases and J 5 bases, with 10 bases left between them. This CDR3 comprises 11 residues. Germline V gives CDR1 SQVTM, CDR2 ANQGSEA. In DNA form, the CDR3 reads TGCAGCGCAGGGGTGAAAGATACGCAGTATTTT. Translated: CSAGVKDTQYF.

V usage is TRBV30 and J usage is TRBJ2-1, with D maybe TRBD2 (6 bases). The CDR3 covers 13 residues. CDR1 and CDR2 from the germline V gene are GTSNPN and SVGIG (reference sequence). V was shortened by 8 bases and J by 6 bases, with 17 bases between the two germline ends. In DNA form, the CDR3 reads TGTGCCGGCCGTGCGGGGCTCGCCAATGAGCAGTTCTTC. It is translated as CAGRAGLANEQFF.

V and J are TRBV20-1 and TRBJ2-5; D ambiguous. There are 10 residues in the CDR3. V lost 7 bases, J lost 5 bases, and 8 bases lay in between. CDR1 and CDR2 (germline): DFQATT, SNEGSKA (reference sequence). CDR3 loop: CSGYGETQYF. Written as DNA, the CDR3 is TGCAGTGGCTACGGGGAGACCCAGTACTTC.

The chain is built from TRBV7-3 and TRBJ2-1; the match to TRBD2 covers 7 bases. V dropped 5 bases and J dropped 3; count of bases not matched to a gene: 10. The CDR3 extends over 16 amino acids. The germline CDR1 and CDR2 sequences are SGHTA and FQGTGA. CDR3 coding DNA: TGTGCCAGCAGCCGACGACCTGGCGGGGGCTACAATGAGCAGTTCTTC. Its translation is CASSRRPGGGYNEQFF.

This sequence joins TRBV29-1 and TRBJ2-1; tentatively, D is TRBD2 (6 bases). Trimming left V 7 bases short and J 5 bases short, with 9 bases between. The CDR3 contains 11 residues. The germline CDR1 and CDR2 sequences are SQVTM and ANQGSEA. The CDR3 reads CSGDFHNEQFF. The CDR3 DNA follows: TGCAGCGGGGACTTCCACAATGAGCAGTTCTTC.

This chain joins TRBV10-3 and TRBJ2-3; TRBD1 agrees at 7 bases. The junction had 4 bases not matched to a gene; V was cut back by 5 bases and J by 2 bases. CDR1 and CDR2 (germline): ENHRY, SYGVKD. The CDR3 has 14 amino acids. The DNA of the CDR3 is TGTGCCATCAGTATACAGGGGACCACAGATACGCAGTATTTT. Translating gives CAISIQGTTDTQYF.

The chain links TRBV30 to TRBJ2-1; D is tentatively TRBD1 or TRBD2 (5 bases each). The CDR3 has 15 amino acids. In germline, CDR1 is GTSNPN, CDR2 SVGIG (reference sequence). V shed 5 bases and J shed 8 bases, with 22 bases lying between them. The CDR3 region is CAWDRGAAWEDEQFF. The CDR3 coding sequence is TGTGCCTGGGACCGGGGCGCGGCCTGGGAAGATGAGCAGTTCTTC.

This clone was seen only a few times. The chain employs TRBV29-1 and TRBJ2-1; 8 bases align to TRBD2. Germline assignment: CDR1 SQVTM and CDR2 ANQGSEA. This CDR3 spans 14 amino acids. The CDR3 sequence is CTSSGTSSYNEQFF. CDR3 nucleotides: TGCACTTCGAGTGGGACTAGCTCCTACAATGAGCAGTTCTTC.

This chain connects TRBV29-1 to TRBJ2-5; tentative D call: TRBD2 (6 bases). The germline V gene has CDR1 SQVTM and CDR2 ANQGSEA. The CDR3 length is 13 residues. V lost 4 bases and J lost 4, with 13 bases in between. CDR3 DNA: TGCAGCGTTGCGTCGGGAGTGATAGAGACCCAGTACTTC. This translates into CSVASGVIETQYF.

The genes are TRBV29-1 and TRBJ2-7; 8 nucleotides match TRBD2. The V and J ends lost 7 bases and 0 bases, in that order; junction bases with no gene match: 8. This CDR3 spans 14 amino acids. Germline lookup yields CDR1 SQVTM and CDR2 ANQGSEA. CDR3 in DNA: TGCAGCGCTGGTGGTAGCGGGGCCTCCTACGAGCAGTACTTC. It yields the protein CSAGGSGASYEQYF.

The chain carries TRBV5-1 and TRBJ2-2; 12 bases agree with TRBD2. The J segment lost 5 bases and the V segment lost 3 bases, leaving 5 bases of the junction unmatched. CDR1 SGHRS and CDR2 YFSETQ come from the germline V gene. The CDR3 has 16 residues. CDR3 residues: CASSSSGTSGTGELFF. Written as DNA, the CDR3 is TGCGCCAGCAGCTCGAGCGGGACTAGCGGGACCGGGGAGCTGTTTTTT.

The CDR3 DNA is TGCAGCGGAGGAGGGCAGCCCCAGCATTTT. As protein: CSGGGQPQHF. The V gene is TRBV29-1, the J gene TRBJ1-5, with unresolved D. V shed 7 bases and J shed 7 bases, with 8 bases lying between them. This CDR3 has 10 amino acids. Looked up from germline, CDR1 is SQVTM and CDR2 is ANQGSEA. Based on the CDR3 plus reference TRBV29-1 and TRBJ1-5, the full variable domain is SAVISQKPSRDICQRGTSLTIQCQVDSQVTMMFWYRQQPGQSLTLIATANQGSEATYESGFVIDKFPISRPNLTFSTLTVSNMSPEDSSIYLCSGGGQPQHFGDGTRLSIL.

This clone was seen a handful of times. The chain uses TRBV27 and TRBJ1-1; no clear D. The V gene lost 2 bases and the J gene lost 6 bases, with 10 bases spanning the gap. The CDR3 length is 13 residues. The V gene's germline CDR1 is MNHEY and CDR2 SMNVEV (reference sequence). For the CDR3, the DNA is TGTGCCAGCAGTTTAGTTGGGGTGGCTGAAGCTTTCTTT. Encoded protein: CASSLVGVAEAFF.

This chain joins TRBV30 and TRBJ1-2, with no clear D. The CDR3 sequence is 13 residues long. Deletions cut 2 bases from V and 4 bases from J, with 11 bases between. Germline values: CDR1 GTSNPN, CDR2 SVGIG (reference sequence). In nucleotides, the CDR3 is TGTGCCTGGAGTAGGACGGAGATCTATGGCTACACCTTC. Translating it yields CAWSRTEIYGYTF.

The rearrangement uses TRBV28 and TRBJ2-1; D possibly matches TRBD1 or TRBD2 (5 bases each). Trimming cost V 5 bases and J 11 bases, with 13 bases left between them. CDR1 is MDHEN, CDR2 SYDVKM, per germline. The CDR3 spans 12 residues. CDR3 bases: TGTGCCAGCAGTAACCCTACGGGACAGCAGTTCTTC. This sequence encodes CASSNPTGQQFF. Full variable domain (rest looked up from reference TRBV28 and TRBJ2-1): DVKVTQSSRYLVKRTGEKVFLECVQDMDHENMFWYRQDPGLGLRLIYFSYDVKMKEKGDIPEGYSVSREKKERFSLILESASTNQTSMYLCASSNPTGQQFFGPGTRLTVL.

The rearrangement links TRBV30 to TRBJ2-3; D gene uncertain. CDR3 length: 12 residues. Per germline, CDR1 GTSNPN and CDR2 SVGIG (reference sequence). Deletions cut 2 bases from V and 4 bases from J, with 7 bases between. The CDR3 is CAWSPTPDTQYF. CDR3 nucleotide sequence: TGTGCCTGGAGTCCCACACCAGATACGCAGTATTTT.

The chain uses TRBV6-5 and TRBJ2-1; TRBD2 aligns across 11 bases. The CDR3 sequence is 14 residues long. V lost 5 bases and J lost 8; bases outside the gene matches: 5. Germline CDR1 and CDR2: MNHEY and SVGAGI. CDR3 region: CASSRSGRADEQFF. The CDR3 DNA reads TGTGCCAGCAGTCGTAGCGGGAGGGCCGATGAGCAGTTCTTC.

The genes are TRBV7-3 and TRBJ2-1; TRBD1 agrees at 9 bases. Germline trimming cut 5 bases from V and 5 bases from J; bases unmatched to any gene: 4. CDR3 size: 14 residues. Germline assignment: CDR1 SGHTA and CDR2 FQGTGA. The DNA for the CDR3 is TGTGCCAGCAGCCCCGGACAGGGGCACAATGAGCAGTTCTTC. Protein: CASSPGQGHNEQFF.

The chain carries TRBV15 and TRBJ2-5; perhaps D is TRBD1 or TRBD2 (6 bases each). Germline V gene data show CDR1 as LNHNV and CDR2 as YYDKDF (reference sequence). With 1 base removed from V and 5 bases from J, the gap between germline ends came to 14 bases. The CDR3 consists of 15 residues. The CDR3: CATSRGPGAGETQYF. CDR3 in DNA: TGTGCCACCAGCAGAGGTCCGGGGGCAGGGGAGACCCAGTACTTC.

This clone was counted a few times. The rearrangement links TRBV18 to TRBJ2-5, with D hard to call. V dropped 2 bases and J dropped 4 bases, with 5 bases sitting between them. From germline, CDR1 is KGHSH and CDR2 LQKENI. This CDR3 is built from 12 residues. This chain's CDR3 is CASSPMGETQYF. CDR3 nucleotides: TGTGCCAGCTCACCAATGGGAGAGACCCAGTACTTC.

The chain has TRBV6-5 and TRBJ1-5, with 7 bases matching TRBD1. V dropped 6 bases and J dropped 3; count of bases not matched to a gene: 5. From germline, CDR1 is MNHEY and CDR2 SVGAGI. This CDR3 contains 14 residues. This CDR3 is CASRSTGNNQPQHF. CDR3 nucleotide sequence: TGTGCCAGCAGGTCGACAGGGAACAATCAGCCCCAGCATTTT.

The genes are TRBV28 and TRBJ2-7; TRBD2 aligns across 8 bases. CDR3 length: 13 amino acids. V was pared by 6 bases and J by 1 base, with 2 bases of the junction left unmatched. Germline loops: CDR1 MDHEN, CDR2 SYDVKM. The chain's CDR3 is CASRPSGSYEQYF. The DNA for the CDR3 is TGTGCCAGCAGGCCTAGCGGGTCCTACGAGCAGTACTTC. The variable domain in full, with the rest retrieved from reference TRBV28 and TRBJ2-7, is DVKVTQSSRYLVKRTGEKVFLECVQDMDHENMFWYRQDPGLGLRLIYFSYDVKMKEKGDIPEGYSVSREKKERFSLILESASTNQTSMYLCASRPSGSYEQYFGPGTRLTVT.

The rearrangement links TRBV5-1 to TRBJ2-7, with 11 bases aligning to TRBD2. CDR1 and CDR2 from the germline V gene are SGHRS and YFSETQ. CDR3 length: 14 residues. The trim removed 4 bases at V and 4 bases at J, leaving 4 bases unmatched. The CDR3 protein is CASSPTSGSYEQYF. CDR3 DNA sequence: TGCGCCAGCAGCCCTACTAGCGGGAGTTACGAGCAGTACTTC. Complete variable domain (other parts from reference TRBV5-1 and TRBJ2-7): KAGVTQTPRYLIKTRGQQVTLSCSPISGHRSVSWYQQTPGQGLQFLFEYFSETQRNKGNFPGRFSGRQFSNSRSEMNVSTLELGDSALYLCASSPTSGSYEQYFGPGTRLTVT.